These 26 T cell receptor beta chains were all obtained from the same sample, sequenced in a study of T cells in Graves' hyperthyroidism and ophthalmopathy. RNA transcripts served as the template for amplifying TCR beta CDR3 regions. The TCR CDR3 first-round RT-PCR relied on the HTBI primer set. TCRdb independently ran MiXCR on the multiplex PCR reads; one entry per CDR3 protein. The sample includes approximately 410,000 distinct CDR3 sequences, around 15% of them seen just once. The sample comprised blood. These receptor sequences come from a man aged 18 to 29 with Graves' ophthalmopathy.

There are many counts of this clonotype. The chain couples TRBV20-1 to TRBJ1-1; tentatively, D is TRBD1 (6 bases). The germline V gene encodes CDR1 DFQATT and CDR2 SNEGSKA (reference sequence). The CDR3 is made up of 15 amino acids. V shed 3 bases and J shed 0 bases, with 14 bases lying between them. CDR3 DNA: TGCAGTGCTAGGAGGGGAGGGGGGATGAACACTGAAGCTTTCTTT. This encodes CSARRGGGMNTEAFF.

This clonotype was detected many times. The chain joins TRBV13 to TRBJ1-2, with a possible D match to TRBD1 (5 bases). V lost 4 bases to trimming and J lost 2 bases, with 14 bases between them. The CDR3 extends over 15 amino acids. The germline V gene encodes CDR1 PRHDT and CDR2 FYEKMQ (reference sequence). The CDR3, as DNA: TGTGCCAGCAGCTCCCGACAGTTGGCCAACTATGGCTACACCTTC. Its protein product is CASSSRQLANYGYTF. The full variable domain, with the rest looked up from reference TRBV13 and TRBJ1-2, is AAGVIQSPRHLIKEKRETATLKCYPIPRHDTVYWYQQGPGQDPQFLISFYEKMQSDKGSIPDRFSAQQFSDYHSELNMSSLELGDSALYFCASSSRQLANYGYTFGSGTRLTVV.

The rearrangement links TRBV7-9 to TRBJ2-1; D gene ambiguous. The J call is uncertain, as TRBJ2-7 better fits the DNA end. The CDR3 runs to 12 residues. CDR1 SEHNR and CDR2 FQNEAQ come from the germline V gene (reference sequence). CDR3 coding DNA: TGTGCCTGTTCTCGGTCCTACAATGAGCAGTACTTC. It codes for CACSRSYNEQYF.

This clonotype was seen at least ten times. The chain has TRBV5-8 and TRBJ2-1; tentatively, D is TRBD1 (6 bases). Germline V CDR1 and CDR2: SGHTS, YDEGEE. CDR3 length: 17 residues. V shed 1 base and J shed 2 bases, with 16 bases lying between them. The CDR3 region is CASSLRVSGVTYNEQFF. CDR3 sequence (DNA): TGTGCCAGCAGCTTGAGGGTTTCAGGGGTTACCTACAATGAGCAGTTCTTC.

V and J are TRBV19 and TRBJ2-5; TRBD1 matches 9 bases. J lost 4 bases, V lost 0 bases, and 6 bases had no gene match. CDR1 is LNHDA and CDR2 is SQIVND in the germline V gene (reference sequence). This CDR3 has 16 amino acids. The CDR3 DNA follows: TGTGCCAGTAGTATAGACCACAAGACAGGGGGAGAGACCCAGTACTTC. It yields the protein CASSIDHKTGGETQYF.

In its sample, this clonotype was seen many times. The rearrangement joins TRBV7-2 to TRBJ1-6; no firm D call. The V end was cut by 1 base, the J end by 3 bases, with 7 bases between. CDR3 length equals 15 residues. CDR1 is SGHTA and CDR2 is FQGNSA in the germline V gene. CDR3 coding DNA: TGTGCCAGCAGCTTAGGAGGTGACTATAATTCACCCCTCCACTTT. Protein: CASSLGGDYNSPLHF.

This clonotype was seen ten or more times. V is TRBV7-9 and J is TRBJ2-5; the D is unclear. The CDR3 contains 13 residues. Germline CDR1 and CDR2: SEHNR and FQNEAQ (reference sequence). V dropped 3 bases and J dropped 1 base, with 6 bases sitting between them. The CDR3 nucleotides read TGTGCCAGCAGCTTCGCCAGCCAAGAGACCCAGTACTTC. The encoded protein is CASSFASQETQYF. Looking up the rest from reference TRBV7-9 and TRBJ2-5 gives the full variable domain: DTGVSQNPRHKITKRGQNVTFRCDPISEHNRLYWYRQTLGQGPEFLTYFQNEAQLEKSRLLSDRFSAERPKGSFSTLEIQRTEQGDSAMYLCASSFASQETQYFGPGTRLLVL.

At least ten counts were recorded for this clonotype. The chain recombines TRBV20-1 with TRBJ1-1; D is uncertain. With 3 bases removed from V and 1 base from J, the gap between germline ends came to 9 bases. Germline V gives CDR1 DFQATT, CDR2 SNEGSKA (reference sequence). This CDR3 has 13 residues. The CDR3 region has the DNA TGCAGTGCTAGCCCAATTGGGAACACTGAAGCTTTCTTT. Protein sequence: CSASPIGNTEAFF.

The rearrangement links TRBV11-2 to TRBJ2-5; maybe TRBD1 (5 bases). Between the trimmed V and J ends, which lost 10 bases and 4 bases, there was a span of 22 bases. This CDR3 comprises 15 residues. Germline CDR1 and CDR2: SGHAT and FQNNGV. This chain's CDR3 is CAIGESQGFGETQYF. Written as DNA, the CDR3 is TGTGCCATCGGTGAGTCGCAGGGATTCGGAGAGACCCAGTACTTC.

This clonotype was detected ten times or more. This CDR3 reads CASSLTASSYNSPLHF. As DNA, the CDR3 is TGCGCCAGCAGCTTGACAGCGAGCTCCTATAATTCACCCCTCCACTTT. V is TRBV5-1 and J is TRBJ1-6; D is ambiguous. The length of the CDR3 is 16 residues. Germline CDR1 is SGHRS and CDR2 is YFSETQ. V was cut by 1 base and J by 0 bases, with 8 bases left in between.

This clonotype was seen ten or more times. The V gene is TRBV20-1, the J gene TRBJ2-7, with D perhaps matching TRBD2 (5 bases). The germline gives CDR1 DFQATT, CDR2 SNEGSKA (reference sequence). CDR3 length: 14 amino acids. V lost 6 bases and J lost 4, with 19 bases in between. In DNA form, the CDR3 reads TGCAGTGCCCAGTCACTAGAACGGAATTACGAGCAGTACTTC. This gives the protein CSAQSLERNYEQYF.

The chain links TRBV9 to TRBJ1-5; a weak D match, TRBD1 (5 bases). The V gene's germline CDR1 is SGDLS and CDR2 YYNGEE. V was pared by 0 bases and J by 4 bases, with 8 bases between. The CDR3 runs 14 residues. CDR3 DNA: TGTGCCAGCAGCGTAGGGACAATAAATCAGCCCCAGCATTTT. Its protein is CASSVGTINQPQHF. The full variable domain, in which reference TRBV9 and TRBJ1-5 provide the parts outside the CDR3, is DSGVTQTPKHLITATGQRVTLRCSPRSGDLSVYWYQQSLDQGLQFLIQYYNGEERAKGNILERFSAQQFPDLHSELNLSSLELGDSALYFCASSVGTINQPQHFGDGTRLSIL.

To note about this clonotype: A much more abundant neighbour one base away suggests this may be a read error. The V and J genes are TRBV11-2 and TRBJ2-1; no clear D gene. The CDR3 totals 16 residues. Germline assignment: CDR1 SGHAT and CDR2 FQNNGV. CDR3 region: CASSLVTRSSYNERFF. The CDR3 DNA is TGTGCCAGCAGCTTAGTGACGCGCAGCTCCTACAATGAGCGGTTCTTC.

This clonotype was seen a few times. CDR3 loop: CASTSGENTEAFF. CDR3 nucleotides: TGTGCCAGTACATCAGGGGAGAACACTGAAGCTTTCTTT. The chain carries TRBV19 and TRBJ1-1; TRBD1 might be the D (6 bases). This CDR3 is 13 amino acids long. Germline V CDR1 and CDR2: LNHDA, SQIVND (reference sequence). V lost 7 bases and J lost 1, with 10 bases in between.

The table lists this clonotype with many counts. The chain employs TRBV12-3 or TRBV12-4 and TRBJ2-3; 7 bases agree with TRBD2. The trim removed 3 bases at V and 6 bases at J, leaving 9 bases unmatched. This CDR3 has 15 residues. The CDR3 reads CASSFLPGEGDTQYF. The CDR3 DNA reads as TGTGCCAGCAGTTTCCTTCCTGGGGAGGGGGATACGCAGTATTTT.

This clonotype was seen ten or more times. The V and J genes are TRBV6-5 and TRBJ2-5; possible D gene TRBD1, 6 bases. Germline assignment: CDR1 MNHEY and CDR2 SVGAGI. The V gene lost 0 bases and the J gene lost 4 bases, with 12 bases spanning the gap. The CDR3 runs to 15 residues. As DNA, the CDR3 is TGTGCCAGCAGTTACTCTCAGACAGGAGGAGAGACCCAGTACTTC. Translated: CASSYSQTGGETQYF.

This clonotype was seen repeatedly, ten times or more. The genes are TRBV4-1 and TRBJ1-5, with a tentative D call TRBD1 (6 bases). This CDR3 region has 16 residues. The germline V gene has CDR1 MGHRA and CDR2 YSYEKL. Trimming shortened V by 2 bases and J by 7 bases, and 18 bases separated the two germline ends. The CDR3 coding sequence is TGCGCCAGCAGCCAAAGATTACAGGGTGTTGGACAGCCCCAGCATTTT. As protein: CASSQRLQGVGQPQHF.

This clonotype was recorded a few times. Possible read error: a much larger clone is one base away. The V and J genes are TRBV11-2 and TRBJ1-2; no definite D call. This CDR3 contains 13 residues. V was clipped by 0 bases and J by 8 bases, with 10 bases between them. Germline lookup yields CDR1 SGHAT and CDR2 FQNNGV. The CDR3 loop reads CASSLDLLQGYTF. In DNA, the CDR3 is TGTGCCAGCAGCTTAGATCTCCTTCAGGGCTACACCTTC.

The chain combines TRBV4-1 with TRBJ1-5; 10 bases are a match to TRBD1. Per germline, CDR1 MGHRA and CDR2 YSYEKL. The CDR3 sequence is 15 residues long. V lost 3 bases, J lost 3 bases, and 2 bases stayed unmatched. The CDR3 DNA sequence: TGCGCCAGCAGCCATGGGACAGGGGACAATCAGCCCCAGCATTTT. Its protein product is CASSHGTGDNQPQHF.

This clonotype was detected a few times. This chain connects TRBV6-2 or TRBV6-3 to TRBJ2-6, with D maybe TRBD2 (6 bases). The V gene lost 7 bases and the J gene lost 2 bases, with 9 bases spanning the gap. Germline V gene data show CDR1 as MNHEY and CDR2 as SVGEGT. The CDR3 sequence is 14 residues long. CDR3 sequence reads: CASNSGAGANVLTF. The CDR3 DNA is TGTGCCAGCAACTCGGGGGCTGGGGCCAACGTCCTGACTTTC.

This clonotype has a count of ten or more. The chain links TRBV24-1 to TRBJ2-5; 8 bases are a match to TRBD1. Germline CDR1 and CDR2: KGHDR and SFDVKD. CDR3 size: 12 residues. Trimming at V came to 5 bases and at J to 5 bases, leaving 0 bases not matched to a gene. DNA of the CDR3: TGTGCCACCAGTGGGACAGGGGAGACCCAGTACTTC. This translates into CATSGTGETQYF.

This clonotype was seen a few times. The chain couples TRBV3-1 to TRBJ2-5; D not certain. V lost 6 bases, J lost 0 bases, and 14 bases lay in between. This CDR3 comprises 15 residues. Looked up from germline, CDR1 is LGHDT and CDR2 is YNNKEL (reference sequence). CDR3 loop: CASRPARADQETQYF. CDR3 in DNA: TGTGCCAGCAGACCAGCCCGCGCAGACCAAGAGACCCAGTACTTC.

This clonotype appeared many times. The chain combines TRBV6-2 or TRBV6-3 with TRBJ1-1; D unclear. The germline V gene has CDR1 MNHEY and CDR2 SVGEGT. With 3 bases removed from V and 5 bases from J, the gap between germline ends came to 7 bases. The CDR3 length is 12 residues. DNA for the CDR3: TGTGCCAGCAGTTATGAGGTTACTGAAGCTTTCTTT. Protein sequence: CASSYEVTEAFF.

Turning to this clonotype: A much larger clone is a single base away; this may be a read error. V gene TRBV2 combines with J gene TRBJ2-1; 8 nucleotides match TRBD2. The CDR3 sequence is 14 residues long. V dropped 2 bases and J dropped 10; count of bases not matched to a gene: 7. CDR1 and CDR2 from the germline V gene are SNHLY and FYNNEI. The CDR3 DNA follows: TGTGCCAGCAGTGAATGGGGGACTAGTAAGGAGCAGTTCTTC. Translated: CASSEWGTSKEQFF.

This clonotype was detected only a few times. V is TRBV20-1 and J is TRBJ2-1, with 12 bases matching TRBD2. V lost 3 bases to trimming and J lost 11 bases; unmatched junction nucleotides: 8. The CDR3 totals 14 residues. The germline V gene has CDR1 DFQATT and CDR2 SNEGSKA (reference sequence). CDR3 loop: CSARLAGGQGKQFF. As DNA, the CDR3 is TGCAGTGCTAGGCTAGCGGGGGGGCAGGGGAAGCAGTTCTTC.

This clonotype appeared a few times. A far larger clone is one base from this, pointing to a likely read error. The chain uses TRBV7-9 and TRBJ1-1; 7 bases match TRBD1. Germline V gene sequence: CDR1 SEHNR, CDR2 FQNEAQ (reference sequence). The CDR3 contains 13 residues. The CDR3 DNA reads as TGTGCCAGCAGCTCGGGACAGAACACTGAAGCTCTCTTT. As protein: CASSSGQNTEALF.